The rows below give T cell receptor beta chains drawn from one sample of a study of T cell changes during pregnancy in multiple sclerosis. Generated by immunoSEQ multiplex PCR, the TCRdb table keeps only in-frame clones and is missing some. The repertoire holds about 93,000 clones, 91% seen once, with roughly 0.91% in the top ten. The material sequenced was peripheral blood, taken before pregnancy. These receptor sequences come from a female donor with multiple sclerosis, enrolled in a pregnancy study. CDR3s include the opening cysteine and the closing phenylalanine or tryptophan. D genes are given only for firm matches. Clone size, where shown, is once, few, many, or a class for clones that have expanded.

d_call	v_call	clone_size	j_call	cdr3_nt	cdr3_aa
-	TRBV14	-	TRBJ2-3	TGTGCCAGCAGCCAAGAAGGGCAGAGCACAGGTACGCAGTATTTT	CASSQEGQSTGTQYF
TRBD2	TRBV7-9	-	TRBJ2-3	TGTGCCAGCAGCTTAGAGCGGGACTCCGATACGCAGTATTTT	CASSLERDSDTQYF
TRBD1	TRBV29-1	-	TRBJ1-4	TGCAGCGTTCAGGGGACAGGGGAAGAAAAACTGTTTTTT	CSVQGTGEEKLFF
TRBD1	TRBV27	few	TRBJ1-5	TGTGCCAGCAGTTCCGGAACAGGGGGACAGCCCCAGCATTTT	CASSSGTGGQPQHF
-	TRBV5-4	-	TRBJ1-4	TGTGCCAGCAGCTTGGTAGTGGGGGGAGTTGAAAAACTGTTTTTT	CASSLVVGGVEKLFF
-	TRBV5-4	once	TRBJ1-1	TGTGCCAGCAGCATGGGGGGCCTTGACACTGAAGCTTTCTTT	CASSMGGLDTEAFF
-	TRBV9	few	TRBJ1-1	TGTGCCAGCGCCCAGGGGTTGAACACTGAAGCTTTCTTT	CASAQGLNTEAFF
TRBD1	TRBV28	-	TRBJ1-4	TGTGCCAGCAGTTCAGGGGGACGCTATGAAAAACTGTTTTTT	CASSSGGRYEKLFF
-	TRBV5-1	-	TRBJ2-7	TGCGCCAGCAGCTTGGCAAGCTTGTCCTACGAGCAGTACTTC	CASSLASLSYEQYF
TRBD2	TRBV29-1	-	TRBJ2-2	TGCAGCGTTTATAGGACTAGCGGGATCCACGGGGAGCTGTTTTTT	CSVYRTSGIHGELFF
TRBD1	TRBV28	-	TRBJ1-1	TGTGCCAGCAGTTTCGTCGTGACAGGGGGCACTGAAGCTTTCTTT	CASSFVVTGGTEAFF
-	TRBV15	-	TRBJ2-1	TGTGCCACCAGGTTGCCCGGACAGAATGAGCAGTTCTTC	CATRLPGQNEQFF
-	TRBV5-1	-	TRBJ2-3	TGCGCCAGCAGCCTGCTAGCTAGCACAGATACGCAGTATTTT	CASSLLASTDTQYF
TRBD2	TRBV27	-	TRBJ2-5	TGTGCCAGCAGTTCAAGACTAGCGGGGGGGTTGGAGACCCAGTACTTC	CASSSRLAGGLETQYF
-	TRBV2	-	TRBJ2-3	TGTGCCAGCAGTCTCCAGGATACGCAGTATTTT	CASSLQDTQYF
TRBD2	TRBV4-3	-	TRBJ2-5	TGCGCCAGCAGCCCCTGGAGGGTAGCGGGGGGGCAAGAGACCCAGTACTTC	CASSPWRVAGGQETQYF
TRBD2	TRBV7-7	-	TRBJ2-2	TGTGCCAGCAGCCCCCAGGGCGGTCTAGCGGGCGGCGGGGAGCTGTTTTTT	CASSPQGGLAGGGELFF
TRBD1	TRBV6-1	-	TRBJ2-5	TGTGCCAGCACGCCCTTGACAGGGGGAGTGGAGACCCAGTACTTC	CASTPLTGGVETQYF
TRBD1	TRBV7-7	-	TRBJ1-5	TGTGCCAGCAGCTTGGACAGGTATCAGCCCCAGCATTTT	CASSLDRYQPQHF
-	TRBV7-9	-	TRBJ2-1	TGTGCCAGCAGCCGAGGACAGACCTCCTATGATGAGCAGTTCTTC	CASSRGQTSYDEQFF
TRBD1	TRBV19	once	TRBJ2-7	TGTGCCAGTAGTCCTACGTCCCGGGACAGGGCTCCTTACGAGCAGTACTTC	CASSPTSRDRAPYEQYF
-	TRBV7-9	-	TRBJ2-3	TGTGCCAGCTGGAGCAGGGGCACAGATACGCAGTATTTT	CASWSRGTDTQYF
-	TRBV9	once	TRBJ1-3	TGTGCCAGCAGCGTAGTAGGCAGACTAGGAAACACCATATATTTT	CASSVVGRLGNTIYF
-	TRBV10-3	-	TRBJ1-1	TGTGCCATCACCACGACCATCAGGGGCACTGAAGCTTTCTTT	CAITTTIRGTEAFF
-	TRBV5-6	-	TRBJ1-1	TGTGCCAGATGCGAGGGATCCGGCACAACTGAAGCTTTCTTT	CARCEGSGTTEAFF
TRBD2	TRBV5-1	-	TRBJ2-3	TGCGCCAGCAGCTTATCTAGCGGGAGCAGAGGAGATACGCAGTATTTT	CASSLSSGSRGDTQYF
-	TRBV5-1	-	TRBJ2-3	TGCGCCAGCAGCTTGTCGACAGATACGCAGTATTTT	CASSLSTDTQYF
-	TRBV5-4	-	TRBJ1-1	TGTGCCAGCAGCTTGGAATTCAGCTCGGGGACTGAAGCTTTCTTT	CASSLEFSSGTEAFF
TRBD2	TRBV4-3	-	TRBJ2-1	TGCGCCAGCAGCCAAGGGCTAGCGGGAAAGATGGGAAATGAGCAGTTCTTC	CASSQGLAGKMGNEQFF
TRBD2	TRBV5-1	-	TRBJ2-2	TGCGCCAGCAGTTACGGGGGGATGGCCGGGGAGCTGTTTTTT	CASSYGGMAGELFF
-	TRBV5-6	-	TRBJ1-2	TGTGCCAGCAGCCTCGACAGCTATGGCTACACCTTC	CASSLDSYGYTF
TRBD1	TRBV27	once	TRBJ1-2	TGTGCCAGCAGGGGGACAGGTGAAAACTATGGCTACACCTTC	CASRGTGENYGYTF
TRBD2	TRBV25-1	-	TRBJ2-1	TGTGCCAGCAGCGTGAGACTAGCGGGAGGGAATGAGCAGTTCTTC	CASSVRLAGGNEQFF
TRBD2	TRBV7-8	-	TRBJ2-5	TGTGCCAGCAGCTTGGACGAGACTAGCGGGAGCTCCACCCAGTACTTC	CASSLDETSGSSTQYF
-	TRBV10-3	once	TRBJ2-3	TGTGCCATCAGTGCTGGCACAGATACGCAGTATTTT	CAISAGTDTQYF
TRBD1	TRBV19	-	TRBJ1-1	TGTGCCAGTAGTGCCCCGATTGGACAGGGGAACACTGAAGCTTTCTTT	CASSAPIGQGNTEAFF
TRBD1	TRBV14	-	TRBJ1-1	TGTGCCAGCAGCCCGCAAGCAGGGGGCAGGACTGAAGCTTTCTTT	CASSPQAGGRTEAFF
-	TRBV27	-	TRBJ2-1	TGTGCCAGCAGTTCCCCCGACCCGGCCGGGGACTCCTACAATGAGCAGTTCTTC	CASSSPDPAGDSYNEQFF
TRBD1	TRBV30	-	TRBJ1-2	TGTGCCTGGAGGCTCACAGGGGGGGGCTATGGCTACACCTTC	CAWRLTGGGYGYTF
TRBD2	TRBV2	-	TRBJ2-3	TGTGCCAGCAGTGCCCTAGCGGGCGCCAACACAGATACGCAGTATTTT	CASSALAGANTDTQYF
TRBD1	TRBV7-2	-	TRBJ2-4	TGTGCCACCACAGGACAGGGAAGGAACATTCAGTACTTC	CATTGQGRNIQYF
-	TRBV21-1	-	TRBJ2-3	TGTGCCAGCAGCGCCCGGACAGAAAAAAGCACAGATACGCAGTATTTT	CASSARTEKSTDTQYF
-	TRBV11-3	-	TRBJ1-1	TGTGCCAGCAGCATACAGGGCACCACTGAAGCTTTCTTT	CASSIQGTTEAFF
-	TRBV5-1	-	TRBJ1-1	TGCGCCAGCAGCTTGGGTCCTCCGAACACTGAAGCTTTCTTT	CASSLGPPNTEAFF
-	TRBV7-9	-	TRBJ2-7	TGTGCCAGCAGCCGGGACTCGGCGGACGAGCAGTACTTC	CASSRDSADEQYF